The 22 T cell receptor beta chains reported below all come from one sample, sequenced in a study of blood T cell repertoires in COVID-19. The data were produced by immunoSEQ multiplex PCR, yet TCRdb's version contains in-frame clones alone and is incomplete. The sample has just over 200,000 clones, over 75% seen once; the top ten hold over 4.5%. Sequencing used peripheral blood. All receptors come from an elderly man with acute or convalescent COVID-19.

CDR3 protein: CASSEAWQGLYSNQPQHF. In nucleotides, the CDR3 is TGTGCCAGCAGTGAAGCGTGGCAGGGACTTTATAGCAATCAGCCCCAGCATTTT. The chain uses TRBV6-1 and TRBJ1-5; D might be TRBD1 (5 bases). This CDR3 is 18 amino acids long. Trimming removed 0 bases from V and 0 bases from J, with 15 bases in between. Germline V gene lookup returns CDR1 MNHNS and CDR2 SASEGT.

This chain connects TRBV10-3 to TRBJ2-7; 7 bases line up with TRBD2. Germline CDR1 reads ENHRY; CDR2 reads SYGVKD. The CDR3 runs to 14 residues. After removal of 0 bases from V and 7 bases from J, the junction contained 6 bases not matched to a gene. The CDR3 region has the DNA TGTGCCATCAGTGAGTCGGCGGGGGAGACGGAGCAGTACGTC. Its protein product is CAISESAGETEQYV.

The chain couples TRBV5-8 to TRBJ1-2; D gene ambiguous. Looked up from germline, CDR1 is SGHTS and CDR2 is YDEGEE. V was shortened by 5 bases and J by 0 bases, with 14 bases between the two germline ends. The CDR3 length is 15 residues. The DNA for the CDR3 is TGTGCCAGCAGTCCGGGGATCTGGCCTAACTATGGCTACACCTTC. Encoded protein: CASSPGIWPNYGYTF.

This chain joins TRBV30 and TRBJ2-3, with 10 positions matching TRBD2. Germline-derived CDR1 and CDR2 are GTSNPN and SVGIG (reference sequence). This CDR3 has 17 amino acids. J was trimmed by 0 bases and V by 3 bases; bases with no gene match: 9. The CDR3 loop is CAWRSWTSGYSTDTQYF. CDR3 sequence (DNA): TGTGCCTGGAGATCTTGGACTAGCGGTTATAGCACAGATACGCAGTATTTT.

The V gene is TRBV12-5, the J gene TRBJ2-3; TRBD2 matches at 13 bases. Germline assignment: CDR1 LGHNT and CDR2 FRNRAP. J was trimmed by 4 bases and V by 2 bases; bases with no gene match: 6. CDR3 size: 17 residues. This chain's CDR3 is CASGLTRTSGSPDTQYF. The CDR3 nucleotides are TGTGCTAGTGGTTTGACGAGGACTAGCGGGAGCCCAGATACGCAGTATTTT. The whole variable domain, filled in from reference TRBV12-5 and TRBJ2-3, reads DARVTQTPRHKVTEMGQEVTMRCQPILGHNTVFWYRQTMMQGLELLAYFRNRAPLDDSGMPKDRFSAEMPDATLATLKIQPSEPRDSAVYFCASGLTRTSGSPDTQYFGPGTRLTVL.

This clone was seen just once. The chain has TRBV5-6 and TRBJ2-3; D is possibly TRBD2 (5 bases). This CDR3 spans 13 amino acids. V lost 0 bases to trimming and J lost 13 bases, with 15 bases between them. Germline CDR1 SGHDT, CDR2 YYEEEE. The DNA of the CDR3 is TGTGCCAGCAGCTTGGATCTAGGACCCGGGGAGTATTTT. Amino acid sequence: CASSLDLGPGEYF.

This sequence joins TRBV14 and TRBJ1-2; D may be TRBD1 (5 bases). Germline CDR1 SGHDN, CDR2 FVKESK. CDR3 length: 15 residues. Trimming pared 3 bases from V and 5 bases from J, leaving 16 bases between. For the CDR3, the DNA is TGTGCCAGCAGCCATCCCCCGACAGAGTTTTATGGCTACACCTTC. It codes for CASSHPPTEFYGYTF. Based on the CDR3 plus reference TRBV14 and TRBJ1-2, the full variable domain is EAGVTQFPSHSVIEKGQTVTLRCDPISGHDNLYWYRRVMGKEIKFLLHFVKESKQDESGMPNNRFLAERTGGTYSTLKVQPAELEDSGVYFCASSHPPTEFYGYTFGSGTRLTVV.

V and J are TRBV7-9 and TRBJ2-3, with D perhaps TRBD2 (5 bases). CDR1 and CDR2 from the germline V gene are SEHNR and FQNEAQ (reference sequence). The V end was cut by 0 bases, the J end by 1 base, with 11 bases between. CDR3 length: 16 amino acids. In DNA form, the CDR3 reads TGTGCCAGCAGCTTAGCTCGGGGATATGGCACAGATACGCAGTATTTT. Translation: CASSLARGYGTDTQYF.

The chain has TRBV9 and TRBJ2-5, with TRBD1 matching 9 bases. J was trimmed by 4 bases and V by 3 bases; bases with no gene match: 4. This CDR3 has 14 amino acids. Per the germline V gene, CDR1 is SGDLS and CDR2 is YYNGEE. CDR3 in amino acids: CASSATTGGETQYF. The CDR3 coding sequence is TGTGCCAGCAGCGCGACGACAGGGGGAGAGACCCAGTACTTC.

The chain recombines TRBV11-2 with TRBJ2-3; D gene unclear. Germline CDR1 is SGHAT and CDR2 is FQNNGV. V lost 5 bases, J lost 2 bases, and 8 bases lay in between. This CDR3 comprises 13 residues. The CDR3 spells CASSARHTDTQYF. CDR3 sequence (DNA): TGTGCCAGCAGCGCGCGACACACAGATACGCAGTATTTT.

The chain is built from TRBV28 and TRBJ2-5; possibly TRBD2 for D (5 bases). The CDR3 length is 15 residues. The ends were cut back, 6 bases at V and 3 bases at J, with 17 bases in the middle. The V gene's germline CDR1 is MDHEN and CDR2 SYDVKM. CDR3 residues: CASSRSGMRKETQYF. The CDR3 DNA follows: TGTGCCAGCAGCCGGTCGGGGATGCGGAAAGAGACCCAGTACTTC.

The CDR3, as DNA: TGTGCCAGCTCCCGTGGACAGGGGATTGATGGCTACACCTTC. Translated, it gives CASSRGQGIDGYTF. The rearrangement joins TRBV18 to TRBJ1-2; 9 bases match TRBD1. V shed 6 bases, J shed 6 bases, and the junction held 8 bases outside the gene matches. Germline CDR1 and CDR2: KGHSH and LQKENI. This CDR3 has 14 residues.

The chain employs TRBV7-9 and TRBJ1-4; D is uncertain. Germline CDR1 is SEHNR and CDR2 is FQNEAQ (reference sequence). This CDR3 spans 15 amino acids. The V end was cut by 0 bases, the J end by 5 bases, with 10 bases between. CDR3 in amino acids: CASSLAASGNEKLFF. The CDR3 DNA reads TGTGCCAGCAGCTTAGCCGCAAGCGGAAATGAAAAACTGTTTTTT.

CDR3 amino acids: CASSEYPDRVNGYTF. The CDR3 DNA sequence: TGTGCCAGCAGTGAATACCCGGACAGGGTTAATGGCTACACCTTC. The genes are TRBV25-1 and TRBJ1-2; 8 positions agree with TRBD1. Trimming took 0 bases from V and 6 from J; bases not matched to a gene: 6. Germline CDR1 reads MGHDK; CDR2 reads SYGVNS. CDR3 length: 15 residues.

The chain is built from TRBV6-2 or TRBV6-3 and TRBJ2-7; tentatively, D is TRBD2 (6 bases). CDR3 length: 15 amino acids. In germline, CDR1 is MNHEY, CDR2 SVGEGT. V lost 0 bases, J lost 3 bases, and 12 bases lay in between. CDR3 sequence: CASSYSAGRVYEQYF. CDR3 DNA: TGTGCCAGCAGTTACTCCGCGGGAAGAGTCTACGAGCAGTACTTC.

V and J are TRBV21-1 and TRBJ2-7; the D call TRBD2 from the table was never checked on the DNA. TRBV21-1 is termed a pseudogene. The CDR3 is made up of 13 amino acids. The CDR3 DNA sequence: TGTGCCAGCAGCAAAGAGGGCGGGATAGGGCAGTACGTC. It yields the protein CASSKEGGIGQYV.

The CDR3, as DNA: TGTGCCAGCAGCGCGACAGGGCTGGATTCACCCCTCCACTTT. Amino acids: CASSATGLDSPLHF. This chain connects TRBV7-2 to TRBJ1-6, with 7 bases aligning to TRBD1. V lost 5 bases to trimming and J lost 8 bases; unmatched junction nucleotides: 6. Germline V gene sequence: CDR1 SGHTA, CDR2 FQGNSA. CDR3 size: 14 residues.

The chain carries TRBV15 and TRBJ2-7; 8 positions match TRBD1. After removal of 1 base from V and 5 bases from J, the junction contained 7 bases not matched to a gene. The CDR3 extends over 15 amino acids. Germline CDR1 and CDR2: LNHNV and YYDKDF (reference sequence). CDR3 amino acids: CATSRVRAGGDEQYF. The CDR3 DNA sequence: TGTGCCACCAGCAGAGTTCGGGCAGGGGGCGACGAGCAGTACTTC.

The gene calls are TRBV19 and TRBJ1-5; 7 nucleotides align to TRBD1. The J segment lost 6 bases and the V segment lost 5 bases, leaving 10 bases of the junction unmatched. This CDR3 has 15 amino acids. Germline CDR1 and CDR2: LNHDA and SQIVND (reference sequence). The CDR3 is CASSHDRELSQPQHF. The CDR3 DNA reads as TGTGCCAGTAGTCATGACAGGGAATTGAGTCAGCCCCAGCATTTT.

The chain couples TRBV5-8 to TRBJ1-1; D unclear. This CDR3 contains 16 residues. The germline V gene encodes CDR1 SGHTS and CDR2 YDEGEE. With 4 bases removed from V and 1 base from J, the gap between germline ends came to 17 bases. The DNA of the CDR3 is TGTGCCAGCAGCCCCCGTGTTGGAGGACCGAACACTGAAGCTTTCTTT. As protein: CASSPRVGGPNTEAFF.

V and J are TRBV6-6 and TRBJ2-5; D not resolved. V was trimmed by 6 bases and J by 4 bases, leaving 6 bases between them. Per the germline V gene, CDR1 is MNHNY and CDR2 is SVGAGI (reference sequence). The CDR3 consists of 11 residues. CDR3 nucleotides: TGTGCCAGCAGGACAAGAGAGACCCAGTACTTC. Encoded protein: CASRTRETQYF.

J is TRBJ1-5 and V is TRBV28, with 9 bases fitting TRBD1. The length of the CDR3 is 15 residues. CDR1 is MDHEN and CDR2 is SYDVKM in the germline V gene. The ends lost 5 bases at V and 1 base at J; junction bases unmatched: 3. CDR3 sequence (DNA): TGTGCCAGCAGTAGAGGGACAGGGAGCAATCAGCCCCAGCATTTT. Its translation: CASSRGTGSNQPQHF.